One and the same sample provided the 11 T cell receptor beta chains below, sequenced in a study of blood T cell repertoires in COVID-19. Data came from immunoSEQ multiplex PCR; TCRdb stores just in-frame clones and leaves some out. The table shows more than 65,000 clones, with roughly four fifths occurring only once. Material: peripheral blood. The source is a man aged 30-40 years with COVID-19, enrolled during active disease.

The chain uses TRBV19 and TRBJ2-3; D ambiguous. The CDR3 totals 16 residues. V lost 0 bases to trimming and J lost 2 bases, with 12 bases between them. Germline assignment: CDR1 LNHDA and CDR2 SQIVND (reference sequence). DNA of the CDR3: TGTGCCAGTAGTATAGATGGAGTACTTCTCACAGATACGCAGTATTTT. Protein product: CASSIDGVLLTDTQYF. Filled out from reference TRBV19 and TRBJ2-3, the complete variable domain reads DGGITQSPKYLFRKEGQNVTLSCEQNLNHDAMYWYRQDPGQGLRLIYYSQIVNDFQKGDIAEGYSVSREKKESFPLTVTSAQKNPTAFYLCASSIDGVLLTDTQYFGPGTRLTVL.

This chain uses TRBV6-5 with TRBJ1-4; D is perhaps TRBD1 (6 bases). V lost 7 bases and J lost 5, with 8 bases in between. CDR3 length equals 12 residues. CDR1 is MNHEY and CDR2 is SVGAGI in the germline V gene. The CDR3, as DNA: TGTGCCAGCAAGACAGGCAATGAAAAACTGTTTTTT. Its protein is CASKTGNEKLFF.

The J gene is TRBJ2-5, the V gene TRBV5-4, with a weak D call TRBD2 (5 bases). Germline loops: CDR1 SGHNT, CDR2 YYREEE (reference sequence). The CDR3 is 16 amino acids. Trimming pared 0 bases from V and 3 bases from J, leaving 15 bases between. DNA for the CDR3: TGTGCCAGCAGCTTGGCCACCGGAGGTGGCAAAGAGACCCAGTACTTC. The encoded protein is CASSLATGGGKETQYF.

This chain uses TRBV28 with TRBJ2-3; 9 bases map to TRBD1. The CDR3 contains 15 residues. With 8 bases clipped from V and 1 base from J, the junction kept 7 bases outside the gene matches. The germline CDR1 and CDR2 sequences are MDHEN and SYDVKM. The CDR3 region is CASGGTGRGTDTQYF. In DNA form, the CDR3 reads TGTGCCAGCGGGGGGACAGGGAGGGGCACAGATACGCAGTATTTT.

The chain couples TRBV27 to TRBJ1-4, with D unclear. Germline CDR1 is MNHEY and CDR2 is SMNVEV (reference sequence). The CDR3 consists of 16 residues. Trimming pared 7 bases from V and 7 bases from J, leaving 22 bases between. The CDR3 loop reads CASTTLLGSLGEKLFF. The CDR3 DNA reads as TGTGCCAGCACCACTCTCCTGGGCTCCTTGGGTGAAAAACTGTTTTTT.

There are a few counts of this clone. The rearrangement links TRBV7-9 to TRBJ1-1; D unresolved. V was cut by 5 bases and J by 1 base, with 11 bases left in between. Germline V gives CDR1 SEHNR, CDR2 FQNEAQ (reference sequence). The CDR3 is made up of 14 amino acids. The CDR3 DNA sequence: TGTGCCAGCAGCGCTGGAGGCGGGAACACTGAAGCTTTCTTT. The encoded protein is CASSAGGGNTEAFF. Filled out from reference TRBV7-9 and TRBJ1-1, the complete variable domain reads DTGVSQNPRHKITKRGQNVTFRCDPISEHNRLYWYRQTLGQGPEFLTYFQNEAQLEKSRLLSDRFSAERPKGSFSTLEIQRTEQGDSAMYLCASSAGGGNTEAFFGQGTRLTVV.

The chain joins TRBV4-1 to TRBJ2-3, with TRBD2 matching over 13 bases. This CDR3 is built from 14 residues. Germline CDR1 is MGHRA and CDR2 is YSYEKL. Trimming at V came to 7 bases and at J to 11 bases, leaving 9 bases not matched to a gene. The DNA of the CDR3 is TGCGCCAGCACCGCACTAGCGGGAGGGCCTGGGCAGTATTTT. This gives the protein CASTALAGGPGQYF.

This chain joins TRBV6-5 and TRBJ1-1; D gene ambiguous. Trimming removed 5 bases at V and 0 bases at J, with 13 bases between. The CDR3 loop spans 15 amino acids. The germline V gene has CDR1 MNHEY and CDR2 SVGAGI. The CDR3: CASSTGLGVNTEAFF. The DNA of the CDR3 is TGTGCCAGCAGTACCGGCCTCGGGGTGAACACTGAAGCTTTCTTT.

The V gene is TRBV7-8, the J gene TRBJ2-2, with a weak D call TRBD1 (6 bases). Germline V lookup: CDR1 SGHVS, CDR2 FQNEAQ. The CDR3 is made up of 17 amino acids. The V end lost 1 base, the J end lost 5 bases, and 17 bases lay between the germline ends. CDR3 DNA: TGTGCCAGCAGCTTAGAATCGGCAGGGGTTTATACCGGGGAGCTGTTTTTT. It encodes CASSLESAGVYTGELFF.

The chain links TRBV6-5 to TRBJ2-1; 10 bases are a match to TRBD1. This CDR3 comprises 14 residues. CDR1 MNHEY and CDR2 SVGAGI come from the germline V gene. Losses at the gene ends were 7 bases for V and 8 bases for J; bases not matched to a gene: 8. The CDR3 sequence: CASTRATGGHEQFF. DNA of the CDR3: TGTGCCAGCACCCGCGCGACAGGGGGCCATGAGCAGTTCTTC.

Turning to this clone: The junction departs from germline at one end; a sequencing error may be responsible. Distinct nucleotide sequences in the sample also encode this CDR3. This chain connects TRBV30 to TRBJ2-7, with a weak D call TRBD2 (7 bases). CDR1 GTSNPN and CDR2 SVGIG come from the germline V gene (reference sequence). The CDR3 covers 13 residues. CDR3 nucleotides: TGTGCCTGGACGGACGGGGGGCTCAACGAGCAGTATTTC. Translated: CAWTDGGLNEQYF.